This T cell receptor beta chain was sequenced during a study of blood T cell repertoires in COVID-19. At the level of the study: Specimens from acute and convalescent COVID-19 originated in the United States, Italy and Spain. PBMCs, B-cell-depleted T cells, or T cells were the source of the cDNA or gDNA that made up the material.

V lost 2 bases and J lost 3; bases outside the gene matches: 3. Germline loops: CDR1 MNHEY, CDR2 SVGEGT. CDR3 length: 14 residues. Authors' methods: It was from reference gene primer amplification that nucleated cell counts were estimated. Data came from immunoSEQ multiplex PCR; TCRdb stores just in-frame clones and leaves some out. The DNA gave D and trimming, while V, J and clone size come from that table. In the table there are approximately 40,000 clones, around nine tenths of which are singletons. What was sequenced was peripheral blood. The source is a human donor in a cohort sampled during active COVID-19. V and J are TRBV6-2 or TRBV6-3 and TRBJ2-7; 8 positions agree with TRBD1. The CDR3 DNA is TGTGCCAGCAGTTACAACAGGGGGGACTACGAGCAGTACTTC. Protein: CASSYNRGDYEQYF.